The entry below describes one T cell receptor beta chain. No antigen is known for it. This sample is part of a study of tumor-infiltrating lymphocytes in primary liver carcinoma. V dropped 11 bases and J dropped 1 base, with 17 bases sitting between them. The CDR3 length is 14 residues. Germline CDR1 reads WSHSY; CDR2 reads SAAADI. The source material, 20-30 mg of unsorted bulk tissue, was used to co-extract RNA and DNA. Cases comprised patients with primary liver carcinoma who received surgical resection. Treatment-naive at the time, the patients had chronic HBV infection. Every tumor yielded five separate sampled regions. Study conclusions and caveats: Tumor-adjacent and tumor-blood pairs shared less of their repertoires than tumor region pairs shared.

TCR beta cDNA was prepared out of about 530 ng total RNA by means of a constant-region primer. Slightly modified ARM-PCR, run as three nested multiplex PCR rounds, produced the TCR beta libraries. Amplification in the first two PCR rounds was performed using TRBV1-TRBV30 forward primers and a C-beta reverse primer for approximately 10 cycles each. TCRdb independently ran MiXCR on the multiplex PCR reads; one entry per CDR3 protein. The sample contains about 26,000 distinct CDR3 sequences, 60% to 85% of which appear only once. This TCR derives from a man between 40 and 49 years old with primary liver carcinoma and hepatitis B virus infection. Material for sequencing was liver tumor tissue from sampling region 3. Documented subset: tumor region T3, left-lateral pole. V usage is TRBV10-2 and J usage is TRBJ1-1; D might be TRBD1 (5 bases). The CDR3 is CACKSGIRNTEAFF. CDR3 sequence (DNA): TGCGCCTGTAAGTCAGGGATAAGGAACACTGAAGCTTTCTTT.